This T cell receptor beta chain was recovered during a study of blood T cell repertoires in COVID-19. Measured with immunoSEQ multiplex PCR; TCRdb has only the in-frame clones, and not every one. The table records some 200,000 clones, around four fifths of them present only once. Germline CDR1 is LNHDA and CDR2 is SQIVND (reference sequence). The CDR3 contains 12 residues. V lost 6 bases to trimming and J lost 6 bases, with 11 bases between them. This clone was seen only once. This clonotype was sampled from a woman of 80 years or more with active or convalescent COVID-19. The V gene is TRBV19, the J gene TRBJ1-1; unclear D gene. The sequenced material came from peripheral blood. The CDR3: CASSFTGAEAFF. The CDR3 coding sequence is TGTGCCAGTAGCTTTACCGGGGCTGAAGCTTTCTTT.